What follows are 8 T cell receptor beta chains derived from one specimen sequenced in a study of PD-1 blockade in classical Hodgkin lymphoma. Sequencing used immunoSEQ multiplex PCR; TCRdb keeps in-frame clones, though not all of them. The table shows approximately 21,000 clones, with around nine tenths occurring only once. As to time point: newly diagnosed, previously untreated cHL patient sample. Thawed PBMCs underwent magnetic negative selection to obtain purified CD8+ T cells. Sequenced sample: CD8+ T cells from blood. The receptors here all came from a human donor with classical Hodgkin lymphoma.

The rearrangement uses TRBV5-1 and TRBJ2-7, with 7 bases identical to TRBD1. The CDR3 totals 13 residues. V gave up 3 bases and J gave up 9 bases; unmatched junction bases: 9. Per the germline V gene, CDR1 is SGHRS and CDR2 is YFSETQ. For the CDR3, the DNA is TGCGCCAGCAGCTCTGGGACAGCCCTCCGGCAGTACTTC. Protein product: CASSSGTALRQYF. The complete variable domain, with remaining parts taken from reference TRBV5-1 and TRBJ2-7, reads KAGVTQTPRYLIKTRGQQVTLSCSPISGHRSVSWYQQTPGQGLQFLFEYFSETQRNKGNFPGRFSGRQFSNSRSEMNVSTLELGDSALYLCASSSGTALRQYFGPGTRLTVT.

The chain employs TRBV28 and TRBJ2-1, with TRBD2 as a possible D gene (5 bases). The CDR3 is 14 residues long. Germline V gene lookup returns CDR1 MDHEN and CDR2 SYDVKM. Trimming removed 7 bases at V and 5 bases at J, with 15 bases between. The CDR3 sequence: CASTSRGYNNEQFF. Written as DNA, the CDR3 is TGTGCCAGCACCTCCCGGGGTTACAACAATGAGCAGTTCTTC.

V and J are TRBV7-2 and TRBJ1-2, with D tentatively TRBD1 (5 bases). The germline V and J ends were trimmed by 1 base and 3 bases, with 18 bases remaining between them. Per the germline V gene, CDR1 is SGHTA and CDR2 is FQGNSA. The CDR3 has 17 residues. CDR3 region: CASSLGGRRGPDYGYTF. DNA of the CDR3: TGTGCCAGCAGCTTAGGCGGCCGGAGGGGACCAGACTATGGCTACACCTTC.

V usage is TRBV14 and J usage is TRBJ2-2; TRBD2 might be the D (7 bases). The CDR3 runs 16 residues. Trimming left V 4 bases short and J 6 bases short, with 18 bases between. Germline values: CDR1 SGHDN, CDR2 FVKESK. The CDR3 bases are TGTGCCAGCAGCCCGATGGGCACAGGGAGGGCCGGGGAGCTGTTTTTT. Protein: CASSPMGTGRAGELFF.

This chain connects TRBV7-8 to TRBJ1-6; D is unresolved. Trimming took off 1 base at V and 7 bases at J, with 11 bases between the two ends. The germline CDR1 and CDR2 sequences are SGHVS and FQNEAQ. The CDR3 contains 15 residues. CDR3 bases: TGTGCCAGCAGCTTAGGTGGGGAATTGAATTCACCCCTCCACTTT. It codes for CASSLGGELNSPLHF. Based on the CDR3 plus reference TRBV7-8 and TRBJ1-6, the full variable domain is GAGVSQSPRYKVAKRGQDVALRCDPISGHVSLFWYQQALGQGPEFLTYFQNEAQLDKSGLPSDRFFAERPEGSVSTLKIQRTQQEDSAVYLCASSLGGELNSPLHFGNGTRLTVT.

The gene calls are TRBV4-3 and TRBJ2-7; 11 nucleotides line up with TRBD2. The CDR3 sequence is 15 residues long. The germline V gene has CDR1 LGHNA and CDR2 YSLEER. Losses at the gene ends were 4 bases for V and 2 bases for J; bases not matched to a gene: 4. CDR3 DNA sequence: TGCGCCAGCAGCCTAGGGACTAGCGGACCCTACGAGCAGTACTTC. This translates into CASSLGTSGPYEQYF.

This clone has a single count. The chain has TRBV28 and TRBJ2-3, with D perhaps TRBD1 (6 bases). Germline V gives CDR1 MDHEN, CDR2 SYDVKM. The CDR3 has 14 amino acids. V was trimmed by 5 bases and J by 3 bases, leaving 12 bases between them. The CDR3 is CASSHKTGTDTQYF. CDR3 nucleotides: TGTGCCAGCAGTCACAAAACAGGGACAGATACGCAGTATTTT.

The chain uses TRBV9 and TRBJ2-2; either TRBD1 or TRBD2 may fit D (5 bases each). Germline V CDR1 and CDR2: SGDLS, YYNGEE. The CDR3 totals 13 residues. Trimming pared 4 bases from V and 7 bases from J, leaving 11 bases between. Written as DNA, the CDR3 is TGTGCCAGCAGCCAACGGGGCAGCGGGGAGCTGTTTTTT. Amino acid sequence: CASSQRGSGELFF. The full variable domain, completed using reference TRBV9 and TRBJ2-2, is DSGVTQTPKHLITATGQRVTLRCSPRSGDLSVYWYQQSLDQGLQFLIQYYNGEERAKGNILERFSAQQFPDLHSELNLSSLELGDSALYFCASSQRGSGELFFGEGSRLTVL.